This T cell receptor beta chain was documented in a study of CD8 T cells in Susac syndrome. The study's findings and limits: Individuals included in the TCR sequencing and HLA analysis were acknowledged by the study to be relatively few in number.

As to this clonotype: The antigen remains unidentified.

RNA amounts of roughly 0.5 to 1 ug underwent reverse transcription with random hexamers. TCRdb re-analysed the immunoSEQ multiplex PCR reads in MiXCR, keeping a single row per CDR3 protein. The sample has about 140,000 distinct CDR3 sequences, about 95% seen once. The CDR3 runs to 14 residues. Per germline, CDR1 MNHEY and CDR2 SVGAGI. V lost 6 bases, J lost 12 bases, and 8 bases stayed unmatched. V gene TRBV6-5 combines with J gene TRBJ2-3; 14 bases are shared with TRBD2. This clonotype was sampled from a human donor with multiple sclerosis. The sequencing input was CD4+ T cells from PBMCs. The CDR3 DNA sequence: TGTGCCAGCAGCCGGGGACTAGCGGGAGAGGGACAGTATTTT. Translation: CASSRGLAGEGQYF.